The sequence of this T cell receptor beta chain was determined in a study of beta chain features in type 1 diabetes. Study-wide points: Across patients, naive, central memory and Treg TCRB repertoires exhibited apparently greater similarity than was observed across healthy donors. When Type 1 diabetes patients were examined, their TCRB CDR3s proved moderately but significantly shorter in all four CD4+ subsets.

Of note for this clone: The antigen remains undetermined. The sample has other DNA sequences that encode this CDR3 too.

Every isolated RNA sample was fully reverse transcribed, so sequencing captured expressed TCRB transcripts. The assay was immunoSEQ multiplex PCR, and TCRdb's table has in-frame clones only and misses some. The sample shows tens of thousands of clones, under 45% of them seen only once. V was trimmed by 0 bases and J by 5 bases, leaving 10 bases between them. Germline CDR1 LGHNA, CDR2 YNFKEQ. This CDR3 spans 14 amino acids. CD4+ naive, central memory, regulatory and stem cell-like memory subsets were isolated by sorting on CD45RO/CCR7/CD25/CD127/CD95/CD27. Over 95% purity was reached by all sorted populations.

The sequence was collected from a man aged 25-45 years with type 1 diabetes. The genes are TRBV4-2 and TRBJ2-5, with D tentatively TRBD2 (5 bases). The specimen sequenced was Tregs from blood. CDR3 nucleotide sequence: TGTGCCAGCAGCCAAGAAGAGGGTCCCGAGACCCAGTACTTC. Amino acids: CASSQEEGPETQYF.